These T cell receptor beta chains were read from a single sample in a study of identical twins. MiXCR, applied by TCRdb to the 5' RACE reads, yields one record per CDR3 protein. This table holds fewer than 650,000 distinct CDR3 sequences, 9.6% found once. This sample also belongs to another study, concerning yellow fever vaccine responses in identical twins.

Input material: PBMCs. These receptor sequences come from a woman aged 18-29 years in good health. Both conserved end residues are part of each CDR3. The D gene is left open where the match is weak. Not every row has a clone size; where given, it reads once, few, many or a size class.

size: NA; V: TRBV7-2; J: TRBJ1-1; D: NA; CDR3: CASSLAGIGPEAFF; DNA: TGTGCCAGCAGCTTGGCAGGGATAGGCCCTGAAGCTTTCTTT
size: NA; V: TRBV24-1; J: TRBJ2-1; D: TRBD2; CDR3: CATSDLRTSGRAGNEQFF; DNA: TGTGCCACCAGTGATTTGCGAACTAGCGGGAGGGCCGGGAATGAGCAGTTCTTC
size: NA; V: TRBV20-1; J: TRBJ2-7; D: NA; CDR3: CSARDREGATYEQYF; DNA: TGCAGTGCTAGAGATCGGGAAGGGGCTACCTACGAGCAGTACTTC
size: many; V: TRBV3-1; J: TRBJ1-5; D: NA; CDR3: CASSQGGRGQPQHF; DNA: TGTGCCAGCAGCCAAGGAGGAAGGGGTCAGCCCCAGCATTTT
size: NA; V: TRBV7-3; J: TRBJ2-1; D: NA; CDR3: CASSLTPGEQFF; DNA: TGTGCCAGCAGCTTAACGCCGGGAGAGCAGTTCTTC
size: NA; V: TRBV20-1; J: TRBJ2-7; D: TRBD2; CDR3: CSARVSGRAYEQYF; DNA: TGCAGTGCTAGAGTCAGCGGGAGGGCCTACGAGCAGTACTTC
size: NA; V: TRBV6-5; J: TRBJ2-7; D: NA; CDR3: CASSYRAGIDEQYF; DNA: TGTGCCAGCAGTTACCGGGCAGGTATCGACGAGCAGTACTTC
size: many; V: TRBV27; J: TRBJ1-1; D: NA; CDR3: CASSLRPMRAVNTEAFF; DNA: TGTGCCAGCAGTTTACGGCCTATGAGGGCGGTGAACACTGAAGCTTTCTTT
size: many; V: TRBV5-1; J: TRBJ2-7; D: TRBD1; CDR3: CASSAGQGVAYEQYF; DNA: TGCGCCAGCAGCGCCGGACAGGGCGTCGCCTACGAGCAGTACTTC
size: few; V: TRBV27; J: TRBJ2-7; D: TRBD1; CDR3: CASSWAGQGAYEQYF; DNA: TGTGCCAGCAGTTGGGCGGGACAGGGGGCATACGAGCAGTACTTC
size: NA; V: TRBV12-3/TRBV12-4; J: TRBJ2-7; D: NA; CDR3: CASSLFGGSTYEQYF; DNA: TGTGCCAGCAGTTTATTTGGCGGCTCTACCTACGAGCAGTACTTC
size: NA; V: TRBV7-2; J: TRBJ1-5; D: NA; CDR3: CASRPTEYRNQPQHF; DNA: TGTGCCAGCAGGCCGACGGAATATAGGAATCAGCCCCAGCATTTT
size: many; V: TRBV6-1; J: TRBJ1-2; D: NA; CDR3: CASIQIGSRGGGYTF; DNA: TGTGCCAGCATTCAAATCGGGTCCAGGGGAGGGGGCTACACCTTC
size: NA; V: TRBV5-1; J: TRBJ1-1; D: NA; CDR3: CASSLEEGIRITEAFF; DNA: TGCGCCAGCAGCTTGGAAGAGGGTATACGGATCACTGAAGCTTTCTTT
size: many; V: TRBV6-6; J: TRBJ2-2; D: NA; CDR3: CASSSSNTGELFF; DNA: NA
size: few; V: TRBV5-1; J: TRBJ2-3; D: NA; CDR3: CASKQNTDTQYF; DNA: TGCGCCAGCAAACAGAACACAGATACGCAGTATTTT
size: few; V: TRBV7-9; J: TRBJ1-1; D: NA; CDR3: CASSSPRGRNTEAFF; DNA: TGTGCCAGCAGCTCCCCAAGGGGGAGGAACACTGAAGCTTTCTTT